This T cell receptor beta chain was captured in a study of OX40 agonist ivuxolimab in advanced cancers. The CDR3 extends over 15 amino acids. V trimming: 4 bases; J trimming: 1 base; junction bases outside the gene matches: 3. The germline CDR1 and CDR2 sequences are MDHEN and SYDVKM. Sequenced by immunoSEQ multiplex PCR; TCRdb stores in-frame clones only, minus some. The sample consists of approximately 13,000 clones, approximately 80% of them appearing once. The sequencing here drew on CD4+ or CD8+ T cells sorted from blood, taken in a trial of the OX40 agonist ivuxolimab. This chain links TRBV28 with TRBJ2-1; TRBD2 agrees at 8 bases. This receptor was taken from an adult with an advanced solid tumor such as melanoma, head and neck, liver or kidney cancer. The CDR3 loop is CASSSASGSYNEQFF. The CDR3 bases are TGTGCCAGCAGTTCCGCTAGCGGGTCCTACAATGAGCAGTTCTTC.